These 30 T cell receptor beta chains came from one sample sequenced in a study of blood T cell repertoires in COVID-19. The method was immunoSEQ multiplex PCR; TCRdb's version includes in-frame clones alone and lacks a portion of them. The table has about 220,000 clones, around 88% seen once. Sequencing input: PBMCs or T cells enriched from blood (not recorded which). All receptors derive from a middle-aged woman with acute COVID-19.

Concerning this clone itself: The sample holds other DNA sequences that translate to the same CDR3. This chain uses TRBV11-2 with TRBJ1-6, with D uncertain. Trimming pared 3 bases from V and 7 bases from J, leaving 4 bases between. The CDR3 runs 12 residues. Germline V CDR1 and CDR2: SGHAT, FQNNGV. The CDR3, as DNA: TGTGCCAGCAGCTTCGAGAATTCACCCCTCCACTTT. This sequence encodes CASSFENSPLHF.

The chain is built from TRBV12-5 and TRBJ1-1, with 8 bases matching TRBD1. The CDR3 totals 15 residues. The V and J ends lost 0 bases and 4 bases, in that order; junction bases with no gene match: 4. CDR1 is LGHNT and CDR2 is FRNRAP in the germline V gene. The CDR3 reads CASGLVNRGTTEAFF. The DNA of the CDR3 is TGTGCTAGTGGTTTGGTGAACAGGGGGACCACTGAAGCTTTCTTT. The variable domain in full, with the rest retrieved from reference TRBV12-5 and TRBJ1-1, is DARVTQTPRHKVTEMGQEVTMRCQPILGHNTVFWYRQTMMQGLELLAYFRNRAPLDDSGMPKDRFSAEMPDATLATLKIQPSEPRDSAVYFCASGLVNRGTTEAFFGQGTRLTVV.

Only a few counts were recorded for this clone. V and J are TRBV12-3 or TRBV12-4 and TRBJ1-2; possible D gene TRBD1, 6 bases. This CDR3 spans 12 amino acids. The V gene lost 5 bases and the J gene lost 5 bases, with 9 bases spanning the gap. Here the CDR3 DNA reads TGTGCCAGCAGTCTACAGGGTTATGGCTACACCTTC. Translated: CASSLQGYGYTF.

The chain employs TRBV5-6 and TRBJ1-1; the match to TRBD1 covers 9 bases. V shed 6 bases, J shed 3 bases, and the junction held 15 bases outside the gene matches. The CDR3 loop spans 17 amino acids. Germline CDR1 and CDR2: SGHDT and YYEEEE. The CDR3 protein is CASTLIIRDREDTEAFF. The DNA of the CDR3 is TGTGCCAGCACCCTGATCATAAGGGACAGGGAGGACACTGAAGCTTTCTTT.

V usage is TRBV7-2 and J usage is TRBJ2-2; 9 nucleotides match TRBD1. Losses at the gene ends were 5 bases for V and 2 bases for J; bases not matched to a gene: 3. There are 15 residues in the CDR3. CDR1 and CDR2 from the germline V gene are SGHTA and FQGNSA. The CDR3, as DNA: TGTGCCAGCAGCCAGGACAGGGGAAACACCGGGGAGCTGTTTTTT. Encoded protein: CASSQDRGNTGELFF.

The chain couples TRBV27 to TRBJ2-5; possibly TRBD2 for D (6 bases). Germline V lookup: CDR1 MNHEY, CDR2 SMNVEV (reference sequence). This CDR3 comprises 16 residues. The ends were cut back, 5 bases at V and 1 base at J, with 17 bases in the middle. The CDR3 DNA follows: TGTGCCAGCAGTCCCCGGGACTTCGGTTTCCAAGAGACCCAGTACTTC. Translation: CASSPRDFGFQETQYF.

The genes are TRBV14 and TRBJ2-1; D unclear. This CDR3 is 13 amino acids long. The V end was cut by 5 bases, the J end by 4 bases, with 9 bases between. CDR1 is SGHDN and CDR2 is FVKESK in the germline V gene. The DNA for the CDR3 is TGTGCCAGCAGCTCCGCCACTTACAATGAGCAGTTCTTC. Amino acids: CASSSATYNEQFF.

Only one count was recorded for this clone. The genes are TRBV1 and TRBJ2-1; the D segment call TRBD2 is taken from the table without a DNA check. TRBV1 is a pseudogene segment. The CDR3 runs 18 residues. CDR3 loop: CTSSHPTSASGEDNEQFF. CDR3 DNA sequence: TGCACCAGCAGCCACCCAACCTCAGCTAGCGGAGAGGACAATGAGCAGTTCTTC.

This clone has more than one count but fewer than ten. This sequence joins TRBV3-1 (or the pseudogene TRBV3-2) and TRBJ2-1; D unresolved. Per germline, CDR1 LGHDT and CDR2 YNNKEL (reference sequence). CDR3 length equals 13 residues. The ends were cut back, 0 bases at V and 9 bases at J, with 9 bases in the middle. The CDR3 spells CASSQDRRREQFF. The CDR3 DNA sequence: TGTGCCAGCAGCCAAGATCGCAGGCGTGAGCAGTTCTTC.

The chain links TRBV7-8 to TRBJ1-5, with TRBD1 matching 7 bases. The germline CDR1 and CDR2 sequences are SGHVS and FQNEAQ. This CDR3 region has 13 residues. J was trimmed by 6 bases and V by 6 bases; bases with no gene match: 5. CDR3 amino acids: CASSSGQAQPQHF. As DNA, the CDR3 is TGTGCCAGCAGTTCCGGACAGGCTCAGCCCCAGCATTTT.

The chain has TRBV9 and TRBJ2-2, with 9 positions matching TRBD2. From germline, CDR1 is SGDLS and CDR2 YYNGEE. The CDR3 contains 16 residues. The V gene end was trimmed by 0 bases and the J gene end by 4 bases; junction bases not matched to a gene: 4. The CDR3 nucleotides are TGTGCCAGCAGCGTAGGACCTAGCGGGGCCACCGGGGAGCTGTTTTTT. Translating it yields CASSVGPSGATGELFF.

CDR3 in DNA: TGTGCCAGCAGCGTGGACAGGGGGGAGACCCAGTACTTC. Its protein is CASSVDRGETQYF. The chain uses TRBV5-6 and TRBJ2-5, with 10 nucleotides matching TRBD1. From germline, CDR1 is SGHDT and CDR2 YYEEEE. J was trimmed by 5 bases and V by 4 bases; bases with no gene match: 2. The CDR3 length is 13 residues.

In its sample, this clone was seen a few times. CDR3 amino acids: CAWSHGTGGNQPQHF. Written as DNA, the CDR3 is TGTGCCTGGAGTCACGGGACAGGGGGCAATCAGCCCCAGCATTTT. The chain is built from TRBV30 and TRBJ1-5; 10 bases line up with TRBD1. Germline V gives CDR1 GTSNPN, CDR2 SVGIG (reference sequence). V dropped 2 bases and J dropped 2; count of bases not matched to a gene: 3. This CDR3 is built from 15 residues.

The rearrangement joins TRBV9 to TRBJ2-1; 10 bases line up with TRBD2. V was pared by 0 bases and J by 5 bases, with 5 bases of the junction left unmatched. CDR3 length: 16 amino acids. CDR1 and CDR2 from the germline V gene are SGDLS and YYNGEE. CDR3: CASSVEGLAFHNEQFF. CDR3 nucleotide sequence: TGTGCCAGCAGCGTAGAGGGACTAGCGTTCCACAATGAGCAGTTCTTC.

J is TRBJ2-1 and V is TRBV24-1; 7 bases line up with TRBD1. V lost 4 bases and J lost 5; bases outside the gene matches: 4. The CDR3 length is 14 residues. Germline assignment: CDR1 KGHDR and CDR2 SFDVKD. CDR3 sequence: CATSEGDRNNEQFF. CDR3 coding DNA: TGTGCCACCAGTGAGGGGGACAGAAACAATGAGCAGTTCTTC.

This chain links TRBV18 with TRBJ2-7; D gene ambiguous. The CDR3 is 13 amino acids. V was cut by 2 bases and J by 0 bases, with 5 bases left in between. Germline loops: CDR1 KGHSH, CDR2 LQKENI. The CDR3 DNA reads TGTGCCAGCTCACCAGGCTTCTCCTACGAGCAGTACTTC. This codes for CASSPGFSYEQYF.

The rearrangement joins TRBV5-4 to TRBJ2-1; D unresolved. This CDR3 has 13 amino acids. Germline values: CDR1 SGHNT, CDR2 YYREEE (reference sequence). V was clipped by 3 bases and J by 7 bases, with 11 bases between them. The CDR3 region has the DNA TGTGCCAGCAGCTCCCCTCAGTTTAATGAGCAGTTCTTC. Amino acids: CASSSPQFNEQFF.

With regard to this clone: The same CDR3 can be traced to other DNA sequences in this sample. J is TRBJ2-7 and V is TRBV5-1, with D possibly being TRBD1 (6 bases). With 0 bases removed from V and 0 bases from J, the gap between germline ends came to 10 bases. The CDR3 has 15 residues. Germline CDR1 and CDR2: SGHRS and YFSETQ. The CDR3 is CASSLDPGVSYEQYF. CDR3 coding DNA: TGCGCCAGCAGCTTGGATCCAGGGGTCTCCTACGAGCAGTACTTC.

This chain links TRBV6-6 with TRBJ1-5; TRBD1 aligns across 7 bases. J was trimmed by 2 bases and V by 0 bases; bases with no gene match: 4. This CDR3 is built from 16 residues. Germline V lookup: CDR1 MNHNY, CDR2 SVGAGI (reference sequence). CDR3 loop: CASSYSRQGGNQPQHF. The CDR3 nucleotides read TGTGCCAGCAGTTACTCCCGACAGGGCGGCAATCAGCCCCAGCATTTT.

The chain has TRBV4-1 and TRBJ1-2, with D perhaps matching TRBD1 (6 bases). Germline values: CDR1 MGHRA, CDR2 YSYEKL. The CDR3 loop spans 15 amino acids. Trimming removed 1 base at V and 1 base at J, with 10 bases between. Here the CDR3 DNA reads TGCGCCAGCAGCCAAGTGCCCAGGGGTAACTATGGCTACACCTTC. Protein product: CASSQVPRGNYGYTF.

V is TRBV5-1 and J is TRBJ2-7; the D gene is possibly TRBD2 (5 bases). V was cut by 0 bases and J by 2 bases, with 12 bases left in between. CDR1 is SGHRS, CDR2 YFSETQ, per germline. The CDR3 totals 15 residues. CDR3 residues: CASSLGGSGTYEQYF. In nucleotides, the CDR3 is TGCGCCAGCAGCTTGGGGGGTTCCGGGACCTACGAGCAGTACTTC. Drawing the rest from reference TRBV5-1 and TRBJ2-7, the complete variable domain is KAGVTQTPRYLIKTRGQQVTLSCSPISGHRSVSWYQQTPGQGLQFLFEYFSETQRNKGNFPGRFSGRQFSNSRSEMNVSTLELGDSALYLCASSLGGSGTYEQYFGPGTRLTVT.

This chain uses TRBV9 with TRBJ1-2; 8 bases are shared with TRBD1. J was trimmed by 8 bases and V by 4 bases; bases with no gene match: 13. The CDR3 totals 15 residues. The germline V gene has CDR1 SGDLS and CDR2 YYNGEE. CDR3 amino acids: CASSSSDRGRGGYTF. CDR3 nucleotide sequence: TGTGCCAGCAGCTCCTCAGACAGGGGCCGAGGGGGCTACACCTTC.

The V and J genes are TRBV19 and TRBJ2-1, with 8 bases aligning to TRBD1. V gave up 9 bases and J gave up 7 bases; unmatched junction bases: 14. Germline V gene sequence: CDR1 LNHDA, CDR2 SQIVND (reference sequence). The CDR3 is made up of 15 amino acids. The CDR3 here is CASRITGGSGNEQFF. In DNA, the CDR3 is TGTGCCAGCAGAATAACAGGGGGTTCCGGTAATGAGCAGTTCTTC.

The rearrangement links TRBV6-1 to TRBJ2-7; 7 positions match TRBD1. Germline trimming cut 1 base from V and 3 bases from J; bases unmatched to any gene: 12. The germline V gene encodes CDR1 MNHNS and CDR2 SASEGT. The CDR3 extends over 17 amino acids. The CDR3 coding sequence is TGTGCCAGCAGTGAAGGTACGGGACAGAGAACCATCTACGAGCAGTACGTC. This encodes CASSEGTGQRTIYEQYV.

In its sample, this clone was seen once. The rearrangement links TRBV2 to TRBJ2-5; 9 positions agree with TRBD2. CDR3 length equals 14 residues. The V and J ends lost 7 bases and 3 bases, in that order; junction bases with no gene match: 6. The V gene's germline CDR1 is SNHLY and CDR2 FYNNEI. The DNA of the CDR3 is TGTGCCAGCACCTTTAGCGGGGGCGAAGAGACCCAGTACTTC. Protein sequence: CASTFSGGEETQYF.

V usage is TRBV19 and J usage is TRBJ1-3; D is perhaps TRBD1 (5 bases). This CDR3 spans 15 amino acids. V was cut by 11 bases and J by 0 bases, with 17 bases left in between. Germline V lookup: CDR1 LNHDA, CDR2 SQIVND (reference sequence). CDR3 protein: CAGKRQTFSGNTIYF. CDR3 DNA: TGTGCCGGAAAACGACAGACTTTCTCTGGAAACACCATATATTTT.

The chain joins TRBV6-5 to TRBJ1-2; 9 nucleotides agree with TRBD1. CDR3 length: 15 amino acids. V lost 3 bases to trimming and J lost 8 bases; unmatched junction nucleotides: 10. The germline gives CDR1 MNHEY, CDR2 SVGAGI. In nucleotides, the CDR3 is TGTGCCAGCAGTTATACAGGGGGCCCCTCGAGGGGCTACACCTTC. It codes for CASSYTGGPSRGYTF.

The rearrangement links TRBV7-2 to TRBJ1-6, with D maybe TRBD1 (6 bases). The CDR3 is 16 residues long. Germline V gene sequence: CDR1 SGHTA, CDR2 FQGNSA. Deletions cut 5 bases from V and 8 bases from J, with 19 bases between. The DNA for the CDR3 is TGTGCCAGCAGCCACCCCGGGGGGGCTCGGGATTCACCCCTCCACTTT. Its protein is CASSHPGGARDSPLHF. Supplemented by reference TRBV7-2 and TRBJ1-6, the full variable domain reads GAGVSQSPSNKVTEKGKDVELRCDPISGHTALYWYRQSLGQGLEFLIYFQGNSAPDKSGLPSDRFSAERTGGSVSTLTIQRTQQEDSAVYLCASSHPGGARDSPLHFGNGTRLTVT.

The CDR3: CATSDFRGNTDTQYF. In DNA, the CDR3 is TGTGCCACCAGTGATTTTCGGGGAAACACAGATACGCAGTATTTT. The chain carries TRBV24-1 and TRBJ2-3, with D possibly matching TRBD2 (5 bases). Germline values: CDR1 KGHDR, CDR2 SFDVKD. This CDR3 is 15 amino acids long. Trimming took 1 base from V and 2 from J, leaving 9 bases between them.

This clone was detected only once. The CDR3 coding sequence is TGTGCCAGCAGGTTACGGAGCCTAACCGAGCAGTACGTC. Translating it yields CASRLRSLTEQYV. This rearrangement joins TRBV2 to TRBJ2-7; no reliable D call. Trimming shortened V by 6 bases and J by 6 bases, and 15 bases separated the two germline ends. The CDR3 loop spans 13 amino acids. Germline V gene lookup returns CDR1 SNHLY and CDR2 FYNNEI.